These T cell receptor beta chains were read from a single sample in a study of CD8 T cells in Susac syndrome. TCRdb used MiXCR to reprocess the immunoSEQ multiplex PCR reads, holding one entry per CDR3 protein. The table includes 250,000 to 300,000 distinct CDR3 sequences, roughly 81% detected once. Sample: CD8+ T cells from PBMCs. The source is a human donor with multiple sclerosis. The CDR3 runs from the conserved cysteine through the conserved F or W. The order of the fields is J gene, V gene, clone size, D gene, CDR3 DNA, CDR3 protein. D genes are given only for firm matches. Clone size is given for some rows only: seen once, a few or many times, or a class if the clone is expanded.

TRBJ2-7 TRBV30 NA NA TGTGCCTGGAGTCTGTTCCCCCCCCACGGGAGAAGTCCCTACGAGCAGTACTTC CAWSLFPPHGRSPYEQYF
TRBJ1-1 TRBV27 NA NA TGTGCCAGCAGTTTATCCATCGCGCGGAGGGCTGGGACTGAAGCTTTCTTT CASSLSIARRAGTEAFF
TRBJ2-2 TRBV20-1 few NA TGCAGTGCTAGAGATCTGACCTGGGACACCGGGGAGTTGTTTTTT CSARDLTWDTGELFF
TRBJ2-7 TRBV29-1 NA NA TGCAGCGTTGAACTGGGTTCGTCCTCCTACGAGCAGTACTTC CSVELGSSSYEQYF
TRBJ2-7 TRBV3-1 NA TRBD2 TGTGCCAGCAGCCAAGCCAGGACTAGCGGGTCCTACGAGCAGTACTTC CASSQARTSGSYEQYF
TRBJ2-7 TRBV28 NA NA TGTGCCAGCAGTTTACCCGCCGGGACCCCGAGGAAGTACGAGCAGTACTTC CASSLPAGTPRKYEQYF
TRBJ2-2 TRBV12-5 NA NA TGTGCTAGTGGTTCCGGAGCAGCGAACACCGGGGAGCTGTTTTTT CASGSGAANTGELFF
TRBJ2-7 TRBV30 NA NA TGTGCCTGGAGCCCTAATCTAGGGGGAGAGCAGTACTTC CAWSPNLGGEQYF
TRBJ2-7 TRBV9 once TRBD1 TGTGCCAGCAGCGGGAGGACAGGAACCTACGAGCAGTACTTC CASSGRTGTYEQYF
TRBJ1-4 TRBV6-5 NA TRBD1 TGTGCCAGCAGTACCGGACAGGGTGGTTTCGAAAAACTGTTTTTT CASSTGQGGFEKLFF
TRBJ2-7 TRBV28 NA NA TGTGCCAGCAGCCAGGGTAAACTGCCGGGCCTCTACGAGCAGTACTTC CASSQGKLPGLYEQYF
TRBJ2-7 TRBV20-1 NA NA TGCAGTGCTAGGAGGGGGAGCCTAGCCCCATACTTC CSARRGSLAPYF
TRBJ2-3 TRBV11-2 NA NA TGTGCCAGCAGCTTAGGGACGGCAGATACGCAGTATTTT CASSLGTADTQYF
TRBJ1-5 TRBV28 NA TRBD1 TGTGCCAGCAGTCGACAGGGGTGGAGCAATCAGCCCCAGCATTTT CASSRQGWSNQPQHF
TRBJ1-1 TRBV27 NA NA TGTGCCAGCGCTAGGGGGAACACTGAAGCTTTCTTT CASARGNTEAFF
TRBJ2-7 TRBV11-2 NA TRBD1 TGTGCCAGCAGCTTAGGACCCGGGACAGGGGCCTACGAGCAGTACTTC CASSLGPGTGAYEQYF
TRBJ2-7 TRBV5-5 NA NA TGTGCCAGCAGCTTGGGCCACGGTTACGGGTTGGGCGAGCAGTACTTC CASSLGHGYGLGEQYF
TRBJ2-7 TRBV5-6 NA NA TGTGCCAGCAGCGGACCTAGGGTCTTACCGCACTTC CASSGPRVLPHF
TRBJ2-7 TRBV24-1 NA NA TGTGCCACTAGCCCTGGGGGCGGCGAGCAGTACTTC CATSPGGGEQYF
TRBJ2-1 TRBV10-3 NA TRBD2 TGTGCCATCGGGGGAACGCCTAGCGGGAGGGACAATGAGCAGTTCTTC CAIGGTPSGRDNEQFF
TRBJ2-1 TRBV10-1 NA TRBD1 TGCGCCAGCGGTCCCGGGACAGGGGCCACCTACAATGAGCAGTTCTTC CASGPGTGATYNEQFF
TRBJ1-1 TRBV7-9 NA NA TGTGCCAGCAGCTTCACAGGGGAAGCTTTCTTT CASSFTGEAFF
TRBJ1-5 TRBV6-5 NA NA TGTGCCAGCAGTTACAGGGGATTGAATCAGCCCCAGCATTTT CASSYRGLNQPQHF
TRBJ2-7 TRBV20-1 NA TRBD2 TGCAGTGCTAGAGATTGGGAGCGGGGACCCTACGAGCAGTACTTC CSARDWERGPYEQYF
TRBJ1-1 TRBV11-2 NA NA TGTGCCAGCAGCTACTCCATTTACAGGGCTGAAGCTTTCTTT CASSYSIYRAEAFF
TRBJ2-1 TRBV7-9 once NA TGTGCCAGCAGCTTAGGGACAGTTCAGTTCTTC CASSLGTVQFF
TRBJ2-3 TRBV27 NA NA TGTGCCAGCACCCTATCATTTACAGATACGCAGTATTTT CASTLSFTDTQYF
TRBJ2-3 TRBV3-1 NA NA TGTGCCAGCAGCCAAGATAGTAGCACAGATACGCAGTATTTT CASSQDSSTDTQYF
TRBJ2-7 TRBV5-1 NA NA TGCGCCAGCAGCTTGGCCGAGACAGGATACTCCTACGAGCAGTACTTC CASSLAETGYSYEQYF
TRBJ2-7 TRBV29-1 NA NA TGCAGCGTGAAAGGGGGGTCCTCCTACGAGCAGTACTTC CSVKGGSSYEQYF
TRBJ2-7 TRBV14 NA TRBD2 TGTGCCAGCAGCCTACTAGCGGGACACGAGCAGTACTTC CASSLLAGHEQYF
TRBJ2-1 TRBV25-1 NA TRBD1 TGTGCCAGCAGTTGGCTAGCAGGGGGCAATGAGCAGTTCTTC CASSWLAGGNEQFF
TRBJ1-2 TRBV10-2 NA NA TGCGCCAGCAGGCCGGGACACAACTATGGCTACACCTTC CASRPGHNYGYTF
TRBJ2-1 TRBV19 NA NA TGTGCCAGTAGTATTTGGGCTTCGGCTAGCGCCAGCTCCTACAATGAGCAGTTCTTC CASSIWASASASSYNEQFF
TRBJ2-1 TRBV5-6 NA NA TGTGCCAGCAGCTTGGCTGGGGACGGTTACGATGAGCAGTTCTTC CASSLAGDGYDEQFF
TRBJ2-5 TRBV27 NA NA TGTGCCAGCACCAAACTAGGGATGGAGACCCAGTACTTC CASTKLGMETQYF
TRBJ2-1 TRBV3-1 NA TRBD2 TGTGCCAGCAGCCAAGGCGGCGGGAGCGCGAATGAGCAGTTCTTC CASSQGGGSANEQFF
TRBJ2-1 TRBV9 once TRBD2 TGTGCCAGCAGCGTAGCGGTAACGGGAGGGCCAAGAGAGCAGTTCTTC CASSVAVTGGPREQFF
TRBJ1-1 TRBV5-1 NA NA TGCGCCAGCAGCTTGGTTTCCGGGGAAGGCTGGAACACTGAAGCTTTCTTT CASSLVSGEGWNTEAFF
TRBJ2-7 TRBV28 NA NA TGTGCCAGCAGAGGGGGGGCAGAGCCAGCCTACGAGCAGTACTTC CASRGGAEPAYEQYF
TRBJ2-1 TRBV9 NA NA TGTGCCAGCAGCCCCCCGGACGGTGAGCAGTTCTTC CASSPPDGEQFF
TRBJ1-6 TRBV10-3 NA NA TGTGCCATCAGGTCCGGGGGCTCGCTCCACTTT CAIRSGGSLHF
TRBJ2-1 TRBV7-2 NA TRBD2 TGTGCCAGCAGCTTAAGGGGGGCGGGTAGCGGGAGGTCCTACAATGAGCAGTTCTTC CASSLRGAGSGRSYNEQFF
TRBJ1-2 TRBV6-5 NA TRBD1 TGTGCCAGCAGTTACTCAGGGGGCGTTGTCTATGGCTACACCTTC CASSYSGGVVYGYTF
TRBJ1-1 TRBV12-3/TRBV12-4 NA TRBD1 TGTGCCAGCAGTTCAGGGGGAGGGACTGAAGCTTTCTTT CASSSGGGTEAFF
TRBJ1-2 TRBV27 few NA TGTGCCAGCAGTCCCTCCCTGGGGGAGTATTCCTATGGCTACACCTTC CASSPSLGEYSYGYTF
TRBJ1-1 TRBV29-1 NA TRBD1 TGCAGCGCCGCAGGGGGCGAGTTCTTAAACACTGAAGCTTTCTTT CSAAGGEFLNTEAFF
TRBJ1-2 TRBV9 NA NA TGTGCCACCGGGGGACCAATAGGTGGCTACACCTTC CATGGPIGGYTF
TRBJ2-7 TRBV4-1 NA NA TGCGCCAGCAGCCAAGAACCCTACGGGGGGCACACCTACGAGCAGTACTTC CASSQEPYGGHTYEQYF
TRBJ1-5 TRBV28 NA NA TGTGCCAGCATCCCAACGGTAGTTAGCAATCAGCCCCAGCATTTT CASIPTVVSNQPQHF
TRBJ2-5 TRBV5-4 few TRBD2 TGTGCCAGCAGGGATACGACTAGCGGGAGGAACCTTCGCACGACGCAGACCCAGTACTTC CASRDTTSGRNLRTTQTQYF
TRBJ2-7 TRBV3-1 NA TRBD2 TGTGCCAGCAGCCCACTAGCGGGATATGGGTACGAGCAGTACTTC CASSPLAGYGYEQYF
TRBJ2-1 TRBV7-9 NA NA TGTGCCAGCAGCGCCCCCGGGACGGACTACAATGAGCAGTTCTTC CASSAPGTDYNEQFF